These 20 T cell receptor beta chains were all obtained from the same sample, sequenced in a study of blood T cells in healthy people across ages (dated by TCRdb to the mid-2010s). The library was generated by 5' RACE. This sample was sequenced with an Illumina HiSeq 2500. A second roughly 6 to 12 cycle PCR used a sample-barcoded 5' primer and a J-beta primer mix. The public reads were reprocessed in TCRdb via fastp at Q25 and MiXCR, keeping in-frame beta chains. Under each unique CDR3 protein, matching rows form one entry showing the most common genes and DNA. The sample has roughly 800,000 distinct CDR3 sequences on record, around 25% of them singletons. In total, the top ten clones hold more than 3% of the sample. These records were also assigned to another study, of T cells of mothers and their children.

The sample comprised blood. All receptors come from a boy younger than 18 in good health.

This clonotype was counted only a few times. This chain uses TRBV7-2 with TRBJ2-3; D unclear. This CDR3 has 15 amino acids. V was pared by 1 base and J by 6 bases, with 14 bases between. Germline loops: CDR1 SGHTA, CDR2 FQGNSA. The CDR3 DNA reads as TGTGCCAGCAGCTTAGACGACGTCTCACCGGATACGCAGTATTTT. Protein product: CASSLDDVSPDTQYF.

The chain carries TRBV28 and TRBJ2-2, with D unclear. Looked up from germline, CDR1 is MDHEN and CDR2 is SYDVKM. V dropped 5 bases and J dropped 0 bases, with 10 bases sitting between them. This CDR3 spans 15 amino acids. CDR3 nucleotide sequence: TGTGCCAGCAGTACGGGCCCAACGAACACCGGGGAGCTGTTTTTT. Its protein product is CASSTGPTNTGELFF.

The chain's CDR3 is CASSPEGTTPNNEQFF. CDR3 in DNA: TGTGCCAGCAGCCCGGAGGGGACCACTCCCAACAATGAGCAGTTCTTC. The chain carries TRBV7-2 and TRBJ2-1; possible D gene TRBD2, 6 bases. From germline, CDR1 is SGHTA and CDR2 FQGNSA. V lost 5 bases to trimming and J lost 5 bases, with 19 bases between them. CDR3 size: 16 residues.

The chain has TRBV9 and TRBJ2-3; D call uncertain. CDR3 length: 12 residues. Germline CDR1 and CDR2: SGDLS and YYNGEE. V lost 3 bases and J lost 3, with 5 bases in between. DNA for the CDR3: TGTGCCAGCAGCGACCCAACAGATACGCAGTATTTT. As protein: CASSDPTDTQYF. Full variable domain (missing parts from reference TRBV9 and TRBJ2-3): DSGVTQTPKHLITATGQRVTLRCSPRSGDLSVYWYQQSLDQGLQFLIQYYNGEERAKGNILERFSAQQFPDLHSELNLSSLELGDSALYFCASSDPTDTQYFGPGTRLTVL.

J is TRBJ1-2 and V is TRBV29-1, with 10 bases that match TRBD1. Germline-derived CDR1 and CDR2 are SQVTM and ANQGSEA. CDR3 length: 14 amino acids. V was clipped by 7 bases and J by 3 bases; unmatched bases: 8. The CDR3 DNA follows: TGCAGCGCCGTAGACAGGGGGCGGCACTATGGCTACACCTTC. This encodes CSAVDRGRHYGYTF.

In its sample, this clonotype was seen a few times. The rearrangement uses TRBV7-2 and TRBJ1-2, with D unresolved. Germline V gives CDR1 SGHTA, CDR2 FQGNSA. The CDR3 spans 14 residues. Trimming took 1 base from V and 8 from J, leaving 14 bases between them. This CDR3 reads CASSLVEGNGGYTF. The CDR3 bases are TGTGCCAGCAGCTTAGTCGAGGGTAACGGCGGCTACACCTTC.

V is TRBV24-1 and J is TRBJ2-1; D gene ambiguous. V gave up 8 bases and J gave up 0 bases, with 10 bases separating them. The CDR3 contains 14 residues. CDR1 KGHDR and CDR2 SFDVKD come from the germline V gene. The CDR3 here is CATNNGSSYNEQFF. In nucleotides, the CDR3 is TGTGCCACCAACAACGGTTCCTCCTACAATGAGCAGTTCTTC.

This clonotype occurred a few times. The V gene is TRBV6-6, the J gene TRBJ2-7, with D perhaps TRBD2 (6 bases). The J call is doubtful: the DNA matches TRBJ2-5 better. CDR3 length: 17 residues. The germline CDR1 and CDR2 sequences are MNHNY and SVGAGI (reference sequence). The CDR3 sequence: CASSYAGPDVLGETQYF. CDR3 bases: TGTGCCAGCAGTTACGCGGGACCGGATGTTTTGGGGGAGACCCAGTACTTC.

In this sample, this clonotype turned up many times. This sequence joins TRBV5-6 and TRBJ1-5; 7 bases align to TRBD1. The CDR3 length is 15 residues. The trim removed 4 bases at V and 3 bases at J, leaving 7 bases unmatched. Germline lookup yields CDR1 SGHDT and CDR2 YYEEEE. This CDR3 is CASSRLDRDNQPQHF. The CDR3 bases are TGTGCCAGCAGCCGTCTCGACAGGGACAATCAGCCCCAGCATTTT.

This clonotype was counted between two and nine times. The chain combines TRBV5-1 with TRBJ1-1; 7 nucleotides match TRBD1. The CDR3 covers 14 residues. V was clipped by 4 bases and J by 0 bases; unmatched bases: 3. Germline assignment: CDR1 SGHRS and CDR2 YFSETQ. The CDR3 is CASSQGVLNTEAFF. The CDR3 nucleotides are TGCGCCAGCAGCCAGGGGGTATTGAACACTGAAGCTTTCTTT.

A word on this clonotype: The junction departs from the called germline gene at one end, perhaps through a read error. The J gene is TRBJ1-5, the V gene TRBV7-8; 7 nucleotides agree with TRBD1. The CDR3 loop spans 16 amino acids. Germline CDR1 and CDR2: SGHVS and FQNEAQ. Written as DNA, the CDR3 is TGTGCCGGCAGCTCAAGACAGGGTTATAGCAATCAGCCCCAGCATTTT. It encodes CAGSSRQGYSNQPQHF.

This clonotype was seen only a few times. The chain is built from TRBV27 and TRBJ2-5; D remains ambiguous. The J call may be in error: the DNA end matches TRBJ2-1 better. The CDR3 runs 14 residues. Germline values: CDR1 MNHEY, CDR2 SMNVEV (reference sequence). The CDR3 is CASSPRSGVNKQFF. CDR3 bases: TGTGCCAGCAGTCCGCGTTCTGGGGTTAATAAGCAGTTCTTC.

In this sample, this clonotype turned up a few times. One end of the junction fails to match germline, which may point to a read error. This sequence joins TRBV7-9 and TRBJ2-5; 9 positions agree with TRBD1. TRBJ2-1 matches the DNA end more closely, so the J call is doubtful. Germline V gives CDR1 SEHNR, CDR2 FQNEAQ (reference sequence). The CDR3 has 15 residues. The CDR3 DNA follows: TGTGCCAGCAGCCGAGACAGGGGGGTCTACAATGGGCAGTTCTTC. Its translation: CASSRDRGVYNGQFF.

The chain links TRBV7-2 to TRBJ2-1, with D possibly being TRBD1 (5 bases). This CDR3 comprises 15 residues. Germline CDR1 is SGHTA and CDR2 is FQGNSA. The V and J ends lost 4 bases and 10 bases respectively, with 20 bases between them. The CDR3 DNA reads TGTGCCAGCAGCTACCTTCAGGGCTTCCAAGGGGAGCAGTTCTTC. It encodes CASSYLQGFQGEQFF.

The chain couples TRBV3-1 to TRBJ2-1, with TRBD2 matching over 8 bases. The CDR3 loop spans 19 amino acids. Germline V CDR1 and CDR2: LGHDT, YNNKEL (reference sequence). V lost 3 bases, J lost 8 bases, and 21 bases stayed unmatched. The CDR3 DNA is TGTGCCAGCAGCCAGAAGGCCGGGACTAGTGACGGCTCCGACCATGAGCAGTTCTTC. The encoded protein is CASSQKAGTSDGSDHEQFF.

A few counts support this clonotype. The rearrangement uses TRBV3-1 and TRBJ1-1; D call uncertain. This CDR3 has 12 residues. Germline V lookup: CDR1 LGHDT, CDR2 YNNKEL (reference sequence). Trimming left V 3 bases short and J 0 bases short, with 2 bases between. The CDR3 region is CASSHMNTEAFF. The CDR3 region has the DNA TGTGCCAGCAGCCACATGAACACTGAAGCTTTCTTT.

In its sample, this clonotype was seen a few times. This chain connects TRBV20-1 to TRBJ1-2; no firm D call. The CDR3 runs 14 residues. Trimming stripped 1 base from V and 5 bases from J, with 14 bases between. Germline V CDR1 and CDR2: DFQATT, SNEGSKA (reference sequence). DNA for the CDR3: TGCAGTGCTAGAGGAACGTCGATTCTTTATGGCTACACCTTC. Residues: CSARGTSILYGYTF.

The genes are TRBV12-3 or TRBV12-4 and TRBJ2-3; 10 bases agree with TRBD1. The CDR3 contains 17 residues. V was clipped by 5 bases and J by 4 bases; unmatched bases: 12. The chain's CDR3 is CASSVDSGTGAPDTQYF. The CDR3 DNA follows: TGTGCCAGCAGTGTAGATTCCGGGACAGGGGCCCCAGATACGCAGTATTTT.

This clonotype was recorded a few times. This sequence joins TRBV5-5 and TRBJ2-4; 8 positions match TRBD2. The trim removed 3 bases at V and 3 bases at J, leaving 8 bases unmatched. This CDR3 is built from 16 residues. The germline V gene encodes CDR1 SGHKS and CDR2 YYEKEE (reference sequence). CDR3 sequence (DNA): TGTGCCAGCAGCTCCACTAGCGGACGGGACAAAAACATTCAGTACTTC. Translation gives CASSSTSGRDKNIQYF.

This rearrangement joins TRBV12-3 or TRBV12-4 to TRBJ2-7; unclear D gene. Between the trimmed V and J ends, which lost 5 bases and 8 bases, there was a span of 19 bases. This CDR3 spans 14 amino acids. CDR3 in DNA: TGTGCCAGCAGTCCCGACCTCGCAACTTCAAAGCAGTACTTC. Amino acids: CASSPDLATSKQYF.